Listed below are T cell receptor beta chains from one sample, sequenced in a study of cytomegalovirus exposure and HLA in healthy donors. Only in-frame clones appear in the TCRdb table, and some are missing; sequencing was by immunoSEQ multiplex PCR. The sample lists 200,000 or so clones, about four fifths seen once, with roughly 6% in the top ten. The sequencing input was PBMCs. These receptor sequences come from a woman aged 25 to 45 in good health and CMV-seropositive. CDR3s leave out the opening cysteine and the closing phenylalanine or tryptophan.

TRBJ1-1	TRBV5-1	ASSLEGRGGTEAF
TRBJ2-3	TRBV5-1	ASISGRQGITDTQY
TRBJ2-1	TRBV7-7	ASSPLGGNEQF
TRBJ2-2	TRBV2	ASSALAASTGELF
TRBJ2-7	TRBV28	ASRGLAGGGYEQY
TRBJ1-3	TRBV7-9	ASSLGAGGNTIY
TRBJ1-1	TRBV6-6	ASSPRQMTEAF
TRBJ2-5	TRBV2	ASTERGLRETQY
TRBJ1-1	TRBV7-8	ASSLSWNTEAF
TRBJ2-7	TRBV5-6	ASSSYGNRPHEQY
TRBJ1-5	TRBV6-5	ASSISSQGNQPQH
TRBJ1-2	TRBV4-2	ASSPPGQGGYT
TRBJ1-2	TRBV2	ASSESRGRIYGYT
TRBJ2-1	TRBV28	ASSLSVAGAGEQF
TRBJ2-5	TRBV19	ASSGRGGRQETQY
TRBJ2-7	TRBV19	ASMADSYEQY
TRBJ1-6	TRBV6-5	ASSYAGARNSPLH
TRBJ2-1	TRBV5-4	ASSGGGPYNEQF
TRBJ2-5	TRBV27	ASSLIPAALGETQY
TRBJ2-5	TRBV4-2	ASSQDPGRTGGETQY